Following are 3 T cell receptor beta chains from one sample sequenced in a study of shared clonotypes between healthy human individuals. The naive CD8 fraction comprised CD45RO-negative cells positively selected for CCR7 and excluded terminally differentiated effector memory CD45RA+ cells. The assay was immunoSEQ multiplex PCR, and TCRdb's table has in-frame clones only and misses some. The data show hundreds of thousands of clones, about 96% seen once. The sequencing sample was made of naive CD8+ T cells sorted from blood. All receptors derive from a woman aged 25-40 years in good health.

V is TRBV27 and J is TRBJ2-1, with D possibly being TRBD2 (5 bases). Germline CDR1 and CDR2: MNHEY and SMNVEV (reference sequence). The CDR3 runs to 15 residues. Between the trimmed V and J ends, which lost 4 bases and 1 base, there was a span of 11 bases. This CDR3 reads CASSYRGNSYNEQFF. The CDR3 region has the DNA TGTGCCAGCAGTTATCGGGGAAATTCCTACAATGAGCAGTTCTTC.

For this clone: Different DNA sequences within this sample yield the same CDR3. The chain employs TRBV6-5 and TRBJ2-1; D remains ambiguous. V was shortened by 6 bases and J by 0 bases, with 6 bases between the two germline ends. The CDR3 is 13 residues long. The germline gives CDR1 MNHEY, CDR2 SVGAGI. CDR3: CASSLSSYNEQFF. The CDR3 bases are TGTGCCAGCAGCCTTAGCTCCTACAATGAGCAGTTCTTC.

J is TRBJ2-3 and V is TRBV10-3; D is perhaps TRBD1 (7 bases). This CDR3 comprises 17 residues. Trimming took 3 bases from V and 1 from J, leaving 17 bases between them. CDR1 and CDR2 (germline): ENHRY, SYGVKD. The CDR3 coding sequence is TGTGCCATCAGTGAACCAGGGGGGCCTACTGGCACAGATACGCAGTATTTT. Translation: CAISEPGGPTGTDTQYF.